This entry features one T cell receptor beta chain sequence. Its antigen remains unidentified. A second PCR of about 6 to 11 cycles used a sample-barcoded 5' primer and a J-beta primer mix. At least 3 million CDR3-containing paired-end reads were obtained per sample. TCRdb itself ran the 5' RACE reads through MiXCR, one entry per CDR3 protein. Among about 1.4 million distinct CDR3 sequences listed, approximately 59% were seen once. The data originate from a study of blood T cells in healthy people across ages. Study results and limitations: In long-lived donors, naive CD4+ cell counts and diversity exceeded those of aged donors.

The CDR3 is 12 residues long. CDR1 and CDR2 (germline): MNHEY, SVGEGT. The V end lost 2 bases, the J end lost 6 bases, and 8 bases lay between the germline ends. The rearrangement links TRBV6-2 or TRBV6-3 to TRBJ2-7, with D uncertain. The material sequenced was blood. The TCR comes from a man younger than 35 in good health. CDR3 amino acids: CASSYPDGEQYF. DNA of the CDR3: TGTGCCAGCAGTTACCCGGACGGCGAGCAGTACTTC.